The rows below give T cell receptor beta chains drawn from one sample of a study of blood T cell repertoires in COVID-19. Sequencing used immunoSEQ multiplex PCR; TCRdb keeps in-frame clones, though not all of them. Of about 60,000 clones listed, approximately 86% are singletons. Material: peripheral blood. The receptor set was obtained from a woman of 80 years or more with active COVID-19. Each CDR3 is given with its conserved first and last residue. The D gene is left open where the match is weak. Clone size is shown for a subset of rows, as once, few, many or a class of expanded clone.

CDR3 protein,CDR3 DNA,clone size,J gene,V gene,D gene
CASRVRESGGNTIYF,TGTGCCAGCAGGGTCCGGGAGTCAGGCGGAAACACCATATATTTT,-,TRBJ1-3,TRBV2,-
CATSGGARAGELFF,TGTGCCACCAGTGGCGGGGCAAGAGCCGGGGAGCTGTTTTTT,-,TRBJ2-2,TRBV24-1,-
CASSVTSGDSYEQYF,TGTGCCAGCAGTGTTACTAGCGGGGACTCCTACGAGCAGTACTTC,-,TRBJ2-7,TRBV25-1,TRBD2
CASSPHTSGGYEQYF,TGCGCCAGCAGCCCCCACACTAGCGGGGGATACGAGCAGTACTTC,-,TRBJ2-7,TRBV5-1,TRBD2
CASRPGLSGADTQYF,TGTGCCAGCAGACCGGGACTCTCGGGAGCAGATACGCAGTATTTT,-,TRBJ2-3,TRBV5-5,-
CASSYRDTSYEQYF,TGTGCCAGCAGCTACCGGGACACTTCCTACGAGCAGTACTTC,-,TRBJ2-7,TRBV13,-
CASSRSGQGRSGYTF,TGTGCCAGCAGTCGTAGCGGACAGGGGAGAAGTGGCTACACCTTC,-,TRBJ1-2,TRBV28,TRBD1
CASSLGRGGYNEQFF,TGTGCCAGCAGCTTAGGGCGGGGGGGCTACAATGAGCAGTTCTTC,-,TRBJ2-1,TRBV7-9,TRBD2
CASTLRGGDMGKLFF,TGCGCCAGCACCCTAAGGGGAGGGGACATGGGAAAACTGTTTTTT,-,TRBJ1-4,TRBV4-1,-
CASSLSRGSSEQYF,TGTGCCAGCTCACTAAGTAGGGGATCCTCCGAGCAGTACTTC,-,TRBJ2-7,TRBV18,-
CASSVDGRRGTQYF,TGTGCCAGCAGCGTAGACGGGAGGAGAGGTACGCAGTATTTT,-,TRBJ2-3,TRBV9,TRBD2
CASSDSYSNQPQHF,TGTGCCAGCTCGGACAGCTATAGCAATCAGCCCCAGCATTTT,once,TRBJ1-5,TRBV18,-
CASSLGRDRAYNEQFF,TGCGCCAGCAGCTTGGGCCGGGACAGGGCGTACAATGAGCAGTTCTTC,-,TRBJ2-1,TRBV5-1,TRBD1
CASSITGTGRYNEQFF,TGTGCCAGCAGCATCACCGGGACAGGCCGATACAATGAGCAGTTCTTC,-,TRBJ2-1,TRBV5-6,TRBD1